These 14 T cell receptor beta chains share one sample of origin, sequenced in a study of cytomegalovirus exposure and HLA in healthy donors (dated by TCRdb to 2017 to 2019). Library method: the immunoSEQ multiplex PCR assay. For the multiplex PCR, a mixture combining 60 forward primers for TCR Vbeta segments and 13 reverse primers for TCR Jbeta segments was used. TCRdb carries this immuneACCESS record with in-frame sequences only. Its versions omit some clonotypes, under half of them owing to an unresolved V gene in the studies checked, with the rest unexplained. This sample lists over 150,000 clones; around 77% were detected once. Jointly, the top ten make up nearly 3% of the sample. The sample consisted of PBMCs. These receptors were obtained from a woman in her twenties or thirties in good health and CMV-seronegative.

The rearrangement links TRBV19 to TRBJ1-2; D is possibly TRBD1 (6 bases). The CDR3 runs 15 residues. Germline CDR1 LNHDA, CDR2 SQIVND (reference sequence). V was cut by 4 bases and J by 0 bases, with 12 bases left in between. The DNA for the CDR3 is TGTGCCAGTAGTACAGGGGCCGGGACTAACTATGGCTACACCTTC. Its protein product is CASSTGAGTNYGYTF.

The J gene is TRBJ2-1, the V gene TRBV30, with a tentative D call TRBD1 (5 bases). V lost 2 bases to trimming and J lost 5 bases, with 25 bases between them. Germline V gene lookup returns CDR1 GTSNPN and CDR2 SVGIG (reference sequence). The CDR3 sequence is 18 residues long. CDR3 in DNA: TGTGCCTGGAGTTTACCCAGGGATGTTTGGGGTATGAACAATGAGCAGTTCTTC. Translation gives CAWSLPRDVWGMNNEQFF. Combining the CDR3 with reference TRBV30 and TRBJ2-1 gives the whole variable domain SQTIHQWPATLVQPVGSPLSLECTVEGTSNPNLYWYRQAAGRGLQLLFYSVGIGQISSEVPQNLSASRPQDRQFILSSKKLLLSDSGFYLCAWSLPRDVWGMNNEQFFGPGTRLTVL.

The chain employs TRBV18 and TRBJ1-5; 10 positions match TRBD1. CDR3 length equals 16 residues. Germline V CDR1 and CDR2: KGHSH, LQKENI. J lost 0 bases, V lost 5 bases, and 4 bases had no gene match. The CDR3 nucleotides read TGTGCCAGCTCAGGGACAGGGGTAGGTAGCAATCAGCCCCAGCATTTT. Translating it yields CASSGTGVGSNQPQHF.

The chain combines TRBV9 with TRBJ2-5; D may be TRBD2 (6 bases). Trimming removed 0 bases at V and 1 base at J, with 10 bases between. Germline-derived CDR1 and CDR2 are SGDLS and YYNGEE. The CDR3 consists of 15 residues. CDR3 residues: CASSVVVGSQETQYF. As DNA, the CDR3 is TGTGCCAGCAGCGTAGTAGTCGGGAGCCAAGAGACCCAGTACTTC.

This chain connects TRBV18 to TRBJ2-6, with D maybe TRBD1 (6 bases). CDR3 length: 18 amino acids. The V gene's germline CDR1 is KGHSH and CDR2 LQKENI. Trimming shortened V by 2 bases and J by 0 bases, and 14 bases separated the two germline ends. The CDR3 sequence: CASSPGGGKLSGANVLTF. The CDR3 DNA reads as TGTGCCAGCTCACCAGGGGGCGGTAAACTCTCTGGGGCCAACGTCCTGACTTTC.

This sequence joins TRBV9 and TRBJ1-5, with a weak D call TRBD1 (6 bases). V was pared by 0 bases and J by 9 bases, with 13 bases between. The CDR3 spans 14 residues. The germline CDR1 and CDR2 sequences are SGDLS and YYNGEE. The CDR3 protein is CASSVDPGDTPQHF. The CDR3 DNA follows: TGTGCCAGCAGCGTAGATCCAGGGGATACGCCCCAGCATTTT.

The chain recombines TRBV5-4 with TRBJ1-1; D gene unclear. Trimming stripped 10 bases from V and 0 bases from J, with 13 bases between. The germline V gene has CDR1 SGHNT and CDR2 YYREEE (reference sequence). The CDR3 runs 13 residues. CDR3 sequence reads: CAYGWVMNTEAFF. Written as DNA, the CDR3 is TGTGCCTACGGGTGGGTCATGAACACTGAAGCTTTCTTT.

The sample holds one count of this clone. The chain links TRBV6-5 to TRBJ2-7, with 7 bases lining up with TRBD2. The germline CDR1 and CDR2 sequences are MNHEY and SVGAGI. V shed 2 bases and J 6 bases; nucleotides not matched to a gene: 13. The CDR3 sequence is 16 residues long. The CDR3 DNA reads TGTGCCAGCAGTTACCCTCTGGCTAGCGGCTCCCCCGAGCAGTACTTC. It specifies CASSYPLASGSPEQYF.

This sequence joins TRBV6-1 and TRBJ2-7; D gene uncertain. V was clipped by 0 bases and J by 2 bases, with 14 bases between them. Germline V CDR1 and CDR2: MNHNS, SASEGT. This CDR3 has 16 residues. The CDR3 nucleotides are TGTGCCAGCAGTGAAGCGCGGTCAGCGAGAACCTACGAGCAGTACTTC. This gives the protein CASSEARSARTYEQYF.

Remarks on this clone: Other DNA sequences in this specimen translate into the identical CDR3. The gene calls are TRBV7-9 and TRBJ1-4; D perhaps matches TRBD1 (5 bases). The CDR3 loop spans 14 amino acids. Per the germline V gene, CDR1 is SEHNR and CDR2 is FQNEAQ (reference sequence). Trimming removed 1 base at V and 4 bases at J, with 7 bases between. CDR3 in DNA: TGTGCCAGCAGCTTAGTGGGGGGTAATGAAAAACTGTTTTTT. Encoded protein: CASSLVGGNEKLFF.

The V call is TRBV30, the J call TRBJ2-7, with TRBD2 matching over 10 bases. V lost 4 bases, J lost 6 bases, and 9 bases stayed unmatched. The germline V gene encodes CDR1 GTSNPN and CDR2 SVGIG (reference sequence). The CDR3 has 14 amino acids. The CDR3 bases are TGTGCCTGGAATCACCTAGCGGGAGTTGGCGAGCAGTACTTC. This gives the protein CAWNHLAGVGEQYF.

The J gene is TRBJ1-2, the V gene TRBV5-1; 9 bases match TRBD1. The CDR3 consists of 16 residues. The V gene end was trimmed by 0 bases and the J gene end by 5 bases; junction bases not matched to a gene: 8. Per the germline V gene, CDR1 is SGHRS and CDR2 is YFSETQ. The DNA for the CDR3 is TGCGCCAGCAGCTTGGTAACAGGGGGCTTCTTATATGGCTACACCTTC. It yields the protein CASSLVTGGFLYGYTF.

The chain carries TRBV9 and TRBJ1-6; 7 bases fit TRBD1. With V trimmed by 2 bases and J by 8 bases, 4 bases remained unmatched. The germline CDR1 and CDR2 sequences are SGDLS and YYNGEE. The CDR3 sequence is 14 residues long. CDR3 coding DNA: TGTGCCAGCAGCGTTACAGGGGATTATTCACCCCTCCACTTT. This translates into CASSVTGDYSPLHF.

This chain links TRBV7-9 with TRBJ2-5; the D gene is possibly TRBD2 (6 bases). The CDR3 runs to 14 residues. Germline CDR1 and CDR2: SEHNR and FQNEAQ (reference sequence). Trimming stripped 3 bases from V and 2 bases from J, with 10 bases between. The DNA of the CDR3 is TGTGCCAGCAGCTTGAAGGGACTTCAAGAGACCCAGTACTTC. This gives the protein CASSLKGLQETQYF.